The rows below give T cell receptor beta chains drawn from one sample of a study of blood T cell repertoires in COVID-19. Profiling relied on immunoSEQ multiplex PCR, and the TCRdb table lists in-frame clones only, not all of them. This table has roughly 25,000 clones, 94% appearing once. The material sequenced was peripheral blood. The source is a woman aged 50 to 60 with active COVID-19. The CDR3 runs from the conserved cysteine through the conserved F or W. The D gene is left open where the match is weak. Rows give clone size only sometimes, using once, few, many, or a class for an expanded clone.

v_gene	abundance	j_gene	d_gene	CDR3aa	CDR3nt
TRBV2	.	TRBJ1-1	.	CASSEGGGADTEAFF	TGTGCCAGCAGTGAAGGAGGGGGAGCGGACACTGAAGCTTTCTTT
TRBV19	.	TRBJ2-2	.	CASSALTNTGELFF	TGTGCCAGTAGTGCCTTGACTAACACCGGGGAGCTGTTTTTT
TRBV18	.	TRBJ2-7	.	CASSPPRDPNEQYF	TGTGCCAGCTCACCACCGCGGGACCCCAACGAGCAGTACTTC
TRBV27	.	TRBJ1-4	.	CASPYEQGCHF	TGTGCCAGCCCCTACGAGCAGGGCTGTCATTTT
TRBV10-3	.	TRBJ1-1	.	CAISAGSTEAFF	TGTGCCATCAGTGCGGGAAGCACTGAAGCTTTCTTT
TRBV19	.	TRBJ1-1	TRBD1	CASSIYGGTVEAFF	TGTGCCAGTAGTATTTACGGCGGGACAGTCGAAGCTTTCTTT
TRBV18	.	TRBJ2-5	TRBD1	CASSPMPGQGAETQYF	TGTGCCAGCTCACCAATGCCTGGACAGGGGGCAGAGACCCAGTACTTC
TRBV6-5	.	TRBJ2-5	.	CASRPPGETQYF	TGTGCCAGCAGACCCCCCGGGGAGACCCAGTACTTC
TRBV7-9	.	TRBJ1-5	.	CASSLASDSGNQPQHF	TGTGCCAGCAGCTTAGCATCTGACAGTGGTAATCAGCCCCAGCATTTT
TRBV10-2	.	TRBJ1-4	.	CASSEAGTNEKLFF	TGCGCCAGCAGTGAAGCAGGGACTAATGAAAAACTGTTTTTT
TRBV29-1	.	TRBJ2-1	.	CSVTNAFYGGNEQFF	TGCAGCGTGACGAATGCTTTTTACGGGGGAAATGAGCAGTTCTTC
TRBV5-1	.	TRBJ2-7	TRBD1	CASSLERTGIYEQYF	TGCGCCAGCAGCTTGGAACGGACAGGGATCTACGAGCAGTACTTC
TRBV28	.	TRBJ1-6	TRBD1	CASSRGTGGDSPLHF	TGTGCCAGCAGTCGCGGGACAGGGGGGGATTCACCCCTCCACTTT
TRBV12-3/TRBV12-4	.	TRBJ1-5	TRBD1	CASTLQGGQPQHF	TGTGCCAGCACCCTACAGGGGGGTCAGCCCCAGCATTTT
TRBV18	.	TRBJ1-6	TRBD1	CASSPTGGQNSPLHF	TGTGCCAGCTCACCGACAGGGGGCCAAAATTCACCCCTCCACTTT
TRBV3-1/TRBV3-2	.	TRBJ1-2	TRBD1	CASSRGTGEFYGYTF	TGTGCCAGCAGCCGTGGGACAGGGGAATTCTATGGCTACACCTTC
TRBV28	.	TRBJ1-5	.	CASSTSNQPQHF	TGTGCCAGCAGTACAAGCAATCAGCCCCAGCATTTT
TRBV6-1	.	TRBJ2-4	TRBD2	CASSDLGGALNIQYF	TGTGCCAGCAGTGACCTCGGGGGGGCCCTAAACATTCAGTACTTC
TRBV24-1	.	TRBJ2-2	TRBD2	CATSDLGTSGAGELFF	TGTGCCACCAGTGATTTGGGGACTAGCGGGGCCGGGGAGCTGTTTTTT
TRBV7-3	.	TRBJ2-2	TRBD2	CASSLTLAGGTGELFF	TGTGCCAGCAGCTTAACTCTAGCGGGAGGCACCGGGGAGCTGTTTTTT
TRBV11-1	.	TRBJ1-2	.	CASSDLVRGRGGYTF	TGTGCCAGCAGCGACCTTGTGCGGGGCCGAGGTGGCTACACCTTC
TRBV19	.	TRBJ1-5	TRBD1	CASSIARTGVTNQPQHF	TGTGCCAGTAGTATAGCTCGCACAGGGGTTACCAATCAGCCCCAGCATTTT
TRBV6-6	.	TRBJ2-5	.	CASSPGGGGAETQYF	TGTGCCAGCAGTCCCGGGGGTGGGGGAGCGGAGACCCAGTACTTC
TRBV3-1/TRBV3-2	.	TRBJ2-7	.	CASSPESGDYEQYF	TGTGCCAGCAGCCCTGAATCCGGGGACTACGAGCAGTACTTC
TRBV4-2	few	TRBJ1-5	.	CASSREPDQPQHF	TGTGCCAGCAGCCGGGAGCCCGATCAGCCCCAGCATTTT
TRBV18	.	TRBJ1-2	.	CASSPPGTRGYGYTF	TGTGCCAGCTCACCTCCCGGGACAAGGGGGTATGGCTACACCTTC
TRBV7-9	.	TRBJ2-1	TRBD1	CASSLLGQAYVASYNEQFF	TGTGCCAGCAGCTTACTCGGACAGGCCTACGTTGCCTCCTACAATGAGCAGTTCTTC
TRBV11-3	.	TRBJ2-2	TRBD1	CASSSGQGASGELFF	TGTGCCAGCAGCTCGGGACAGGGGGCGTCCGGGGAGCTGTTTTTT
TRBV28	.	TRBJ1-2	TRBD1	CASGPTGNYGYTF	TGTGCCAGCGGCCCGACAGGGAACTATGGCTACACCTTC
TRBV7-2	.	TRBJ2-6	TRBD1	CARQQGAHSGANVLTF	TGTGCCCGACAGCAGGGGGCCCACTCTGGGGCCAACGTCCTGACTTTC
TRBV5-1	once	TRBJ2-1	TRBD1	CASSPRGGTGDFNEQFF	TGCGCCAGCAGCCCTCGAGGTGGGACAGGGGATTTCAATGAGCAGTTCTTC
TRBV19	.	TRBJ1-1	TRBD1	CASSWGQGNTEAFF	TGTGCCAGTAGCTGGGGACAGGGGAACACTGAAGCTTTCTTT
TRBV6-6	once	TRBJ2-7	TRBD2	CASRGLAGGEQYF	TGTGCCAGCAGGGGACTAGCGGGAGGGGAGCAGTACTTC
TRBV20-1	.	TRBJ2-7	TRBD1	CSASPPGGRSYEQYF	TGCAGTGCTAGTCCCCCAGGGGGTAGATCCTACGAGCAGTACTTC
TRBV25-1	once	TRBJ1-1	TRBD1	CASSAGGLNTEAFF	TGTGCCAGCTCCGCAGGGGGGTTGAACACTGAAGCTTTCTTT
TRBV28	.	TRBJ2-3	.	CASKLGLSTDTQYF	TGTGCCAGCAAACTCGGACTAAGCACAGATACGCAGTATTTT
TRBV12-5	.	TRBJ1-5	TRBD1	CASGLTTGQDIYSNQPQHF	TGTGCTAGTGGTTTGACGACCGGACAGGACATTTATAGCAATCAGCCCCAGCATTTT
TRBV11-2	.	TRBJ1-4	.	CASSPSSLQGEDEKLFF	TGTGCCAGCAGCCCCTCTTCATTACAGGGAGAGGATGAAAAACTGTTTTTT
TRBV6-1	once	TRBJ1-6	.	CASSDLGPGNSPLHF	TGTGCCAGCAGTGATTTAGGGCCAGGGAATTCACCCCTCCACTTT
TRBV6-1	.	TRBJ1-6	.	CASSEAMSRGRSPLHF	TGTGCCAGCAGTGAAGCAATGTCCAGGGGTCGATCACCCCTCCACTTT
TRBV7-8	.	TRBJ1-2	.	CASGSGQRTGGGYTF	TGTGCCAGCGGAAGCGGACAGAGGACTGGGGGTGGCTACACCTTC
TRBV10-3	.	TRBJ2-2	TRBD2	CAISGTSGNTGELFF	TGTGCCATCAGTGGGACTAGCGGAAACACCGGGGAGCTGTTTTTT
TRBV6-6	.	TRBJ1-1	.	CASSHVNTEAFF	TGTGCCAGCTCACACGTGAACACTGAAGCTTTCTTT
TRBV7-9	.	TRBJ1-1	TRBD1	CASSLRGEAEAFF	TGTGCCAGCAGCCTCAGGGGGGAGGCTGAAGCTTTCTTT